A single sample is the source of the 17 T cell receptor beta chains below, sequenced in a study of blood T cell repertoires in COVID-19. Sequencing was performed with immunoSEQ multiplex PCR; in TCRdb, only in-frame clones are kept and a portion is missing. The sample contains about 160,000 clones, roughly 93% of which appear only once. The sample comprised peripheral blood. Source of these receptors: a woman aged 55 to 70 with COVID-19, enrolled during active disease.

This chain uses TRBV6-5 with TRBJ1-5; D is ambiguous. Trimming pared 4 bases from V and 3 bases from J, leaving 13 bases between. CDR3 length equals 15 residues. Germline assignment: CDR1 MNHEY and CDR2 SVGAGI. The CDR3 is CASSLNAVLNQPQHF. CDR3 nucleotides: TGTGCCAGCAGTTTAAATGCTGTACTCAATCAGCCCCAGCATTTT.

The gene calls are TRBV9 and TRBJ2-1; TRBD2 aligns across 11 bases. The germline V gene encodes CDR1 SGDLS and CDR2 YYNGEE. Trimming removed 0 bases from V and 1 base from J; junction bases left unmatched: 9. CDR3 length equals 19 residues. This CDR3 reads CASSVASASGGPSYNEQFF. In DNA form, the CDR3 reads TGTGCCAGCAGCGTAGCTTCGGCTAGCGGGGGGCCGTCCTACAATGAGCAGTTCTTC.

This clone was counted once. The chain couples TRBV5-1 to TRBJ1-1, with D uncertain. Germline CDR1 and CDR2: SGHRS and YFSETQ. Trimming removed 4 bases at V and 1 base at J, with 11 bases between. The CDR3 extends over 14 amino acids. The CDR3 coding sequence is TGCGCCAGCAGCCGAGAAACAGCGAACACTGAAGCTTTCTTT. Amino acid sequence: CASSRETANTEAFF.

The rearrangement joins TRBV6-2 or TRBV6-3 to TRBJ1-1; 8 positions match TRBD1. Germline CDR1 MNHEY, CDR2 SVGEGT. This CDR3 is built from 14 residues. Trimming removed 0 bases from V and 6 bases from J; junction bases left unmatched: 3. The CDR3 loop reads CASSYSTGVAEAFF. The CDR3 DNA is TGTGCCAGCAGTTACTCGACAGGGGTGGCTGAAGCTTTCTTT.

V gene TRBV7-2 combines with J gene TRBJ1-2, with 10 bases matching TRBD1. Germline trimming cut 0 bases from V and 5 bases from J; bases unmatched to any gene: 3. The CDR3 runs to 15 residues. Germline CDR1 reads SGHTA; CDR2 reads FQGNSA. The CDR3: CASSLARDRGYGYTF. Here the CDR3 DNA reads TGTGCCAGCAGCTTAGCTCGGGACAGGGGTTATGGCTACACCTTC.

The V and J genes are TRBV3-1 (or the pseudogene TRBV3-2) and TRBJ2-7, with 8 bases identical to TRBD1. Looked up from germline, CDR1 is LGHDT and CDR2 is YNNKEL (reference sequence). Trimming took 1 base from V and 5 from J; bases not matched to a gene: 4. This CDR3 spans 14 amino acids. CDR3 residues: CASSQAQTGDEQYF. CDR3 nucleotides: TGTGCCAGCAGCCAAGCCCAGACAGGGGACGAGCAGTACTTC.

The V and J genes are TRBV7-9 and TRBJ1-1, with 8 bases that match TRBD1. CDR3 length equals 13 residues. CDR1 SEHNR and CDR2 FQNEAQ come from the germline V gene (reference sequence). V lost 6 bases, J lost 1 base, and 1 base stayed unmatched. The CDR3 spells CASRGTGNTEAFF. CDR3 coding DNA: TGTGCCAGCAGAGGGACAGGGAACACTGAAGCTTTCTTT.

The chain carries TRBV6-1 and TRBJ1-1; unclear D gene. This CDR3 comprises 14 residues. V lost 1 base to trimming and J lost 5 bases, with 11 bases between them. CDR1 and CDR2 from the germline V gene are MNHNS and SASEGT. CDR3 sequence: CASSEGTEGTEAFF. CDR3 nucleotides: TGTGCCAGCAGTGAAGGGACGGAGGGAACTGAAGCTTTCTTT.

The chain uses TRBV7-9 and TRBJ2-1, with TRBD2 matching 11 bases. CDR3 length: 15 amino acids. Germline V gives CDR1 SEHNR, CDR2 FQNEAQ (reference sequence). The V gene end was trimmed by 2 bases and the J gene end by 9 bases; junction bases not matched to a gene: 6. CDR3 DNA: TGTGCCAGCAGCTTAAGCCTAGCGGGGGGAAGTGAGCAGTTCTTC. Its translation: CASSLSLAGGSEQFF.

CDR3 sequence reads: CASSRTENGYTF. Here the CDR3 DNA reads TGTGCCAGCAGCCGGACAGAGAATGGCTACACCTTC. The chain couples TRBV5-4 to TRBJ1-2; tentatively, D is TRBD1 (6 bases). The germline gives CDR1 SGHNT, CDR2 YYREEE (reference sequence). CDR3 size: 12 residues. The ends were cut back, 4 bases at V and 6 bases at J, with 10 bases in the middle. Drawing the rest from reference TRBV5-4 and TRBJ1-2, the complete variable domain is ETGVTQSPTHLIKTRGQQVTLRCSSQSGHNTVSWYQQALGQGPQFIFQYYREEENGRGNFPPRFSGLQFPNYSSELNVNALELDDSALYLCASSRTENGYTFGSGTRLTVV.

The chain couples TRBV5-1 to TRBJ2-2, with 7 bases matching TRBD1. Trimming took 4 bases from V and 4 from J; bases not matched to a gene: 4. CDR3 length: 14 amino acids. Germline-derived CDR1 and CDR2 are SGHRS and YFSETQ. CDR3 nucleotide sequence: TGCGCCAGCAGCACGGGACAGCGCACCGGGGAGCTGTTTTTT. Protein: CASSTGQRTGELFF.

This rearrangement joins TRBV9 to TRBJ1-1, with TRBD1 as a possible D gene (5 bases). V lost 4 bases, J lost 8 bases, and 9 bases lay in between. The germline gives CDR1 SGDLS, CDR2 YYNGEE. The CDR3 covers 11 residues. CDR3 bases: TGTGCCAGCAGCCTAGAGGGGGAAGCTTTCTTT. It is translated as CASSLEGEAFF.

The chain joins TRBV19 to TRBJ1-1, with D perhaps TRBD1 (5 bases). V dropped 6 bases and J dropped 4 bases, with 18 bases sitting between them. Germline V gene lookup returns CDR1 LNHDA and CDR2 SQIVND (reference sequence). This CDR3 is built from 15 residues. In DNA, the CDR3 is TGTGCCAGTAGCTACCAAGGTCGGGGGGGCACTGAAGCTTTCTTT. Translation gives CASSYQGRGGTEAFF. The full variable domain, completed using reference TRBV19 and TRBJ1-1, is DGGITQSPKYLFRKEGQNVTLSCEQNLNHDAMYWYRQDPGQGLRLIYYSQIVNDFQKGDIAEGYSVSREKKESFPLTVTSAQKNPTAFYLCASSYQGRGGTEAFFGQGTRLTVV.

The CDR3, as DNA: TGTGCCAGCAGCTTAGAGAGGCTACTGAACACTGAAGCTTTCTTT. It is translated as CASSLERLLNTEAFF. This rearrangement joins TRBV7-9 to TRBJ1-1, with D unclear. Germline V gives CDR1 SEHNR, CDR2 FQNEAQ (reference sequence). The CDR3 runs to 15 residues. V lost 1 base to trimming and J lost 0 bases, with 9 bases between them.

The chain links TRBV11-2 to TRBJ1-1; 9 bases line up with TRBD1. The trim removed 4 bases at V and 4 bases at J, leaving 7 bases unmatched. Germline V gene lookup returns CDR1 SGHAT and CDR2 FQNNGV. The length of the CDR3 is 15 residues. CDR3 sequence: CASSSNRGRGTEAFF. For the CDR3, the DNA is TGTGCCAGCAGCTCCAACAGGGGGCGAGGCACTGAAGCTTTCTTT.

The rearrangement uses TRBV29-1 and TRBJ1-1; 12 bases are a match to TRBD1. The CDR3 covers 14 residues. Germline CDR1 SQVTM, CDR2 ANQGSEA. Trimming removed 7 bases from V and 1 base from J; junction bases left unmatched: 4. The CDR3 is CSAGQGAANTEAFF. DNA for the CDR3: TGCAGCGCGGGACAGGGGGCAGCGAACACTGAAGCTTTCTTT.

V and J are TRBV27 and TRBJ1-4; D gene unclear. Germline V gene lookup returns CDR1 MNHEY and CDR2 SMNVEV (reference sequence). Trimming took off 3 bases at V and 6 bases at J, with 11 bases between the two ends. The CDR3 extends over 14 amino acids. The CDR3 spells CASSFSGFDEKLFF. The CDR3, as DNA: TGTGCCAGCAGTTTCTCGGGGTTTGATGAAAAACTGTTTTTT.